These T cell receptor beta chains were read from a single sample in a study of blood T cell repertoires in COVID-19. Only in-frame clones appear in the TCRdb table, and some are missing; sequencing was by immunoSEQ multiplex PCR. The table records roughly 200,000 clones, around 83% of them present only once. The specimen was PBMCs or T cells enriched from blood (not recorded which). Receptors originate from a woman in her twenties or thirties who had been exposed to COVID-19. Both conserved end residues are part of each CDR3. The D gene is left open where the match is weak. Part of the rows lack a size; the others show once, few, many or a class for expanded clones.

CDR3 DNA: TGTGCCAGCAGCTTAATAGAAGATACGCAGTATTTT
CDR3 protein: CASSLIEDTQYF
V gene: TRBV11-2
J gene: TRBJ2-3
D gene: NA
clone size: NA

CDR3 DNA: TGTGCCAGCAGTCCGAGGGACAGGAGCTCCTACGAGCAGTACTTC
CDR3 protein: CASSPRDRSSYEQYF
V gene: TRBV27
J gene: TRBJ2-7
D gene: TRBD1
clone size: NA

CDR3 DNA: TGTGCCAGCAGCGTAGAGAGGGCCTACGCGAACACCGGGGAGCTGTTTTTT
CDR3 protein: CASSVERAYANTGELFF
V gene: TRBV9
J gene: TRBJ2-2
D gene: NA
clone size: NA

CDR3 DNA: TGTGCCAGCAGCTTAAGGATAAGGAGTTCACCCCTCCACTTT
CDR3 protein: CASSLRIRSSPLHF
V gene: TRBV7-8
J gene: TRBJ1-6
D gene: NA
clone size: NA

CDR3 DNA: TGTGCCAGCAGCGTAGAGGGGGCGAGGGATGAGCAGTTCTTC
CDR3 protein: CASSVEGARDEQFF
V gene: TRBV9
J gene: TRBJ2-1
D gene: TRBD1
clone size: once

CDR3 DNA: TGCGCCAGCAGCCAAAGAATCCGGGACACCGACTATGGCTACACCTTC
CDR3 protein: CASSQRIRDTDYGYTF
V gene: TRBV4-1
J gene: TRBJ1-2
D gene: NA
clone size: NA

CDR3 DNA: TGTGCCAGCAGCCACGGCGGGACTGGCAATCAGCCCCAGCATTTT
CDR3 protein: CASSHGGTGNQPQHF
V gene: TRBV14
J gene: TRBJ1-5
D gene: NA
clone size: NA

CDR3 DNA: TGTGCCTCTTTGAGTCGAACTGAAGCTTTCTTT
CDR3 protein: CASLSRTEAFF
V gene: TRBV19
J gene: TRBJ1-1
D gene: NA
clone size: NA

CDR3 DNA: TGTGCCAGTACCCACACGCGGGTGTACTCTGGAAACACCATATATTTT
CDR3 protein: CASTHTRVYSGNTIYF
V gene: TRBV19
J gene: TRBJ1-3
D gene: NA
clone size: NA

CDR3 DNA: TGTGCCAGCAGCTTTAGTAAGCAGGGCCTACCCCTCCACTTT
CDR3 protein: CASSFSKQGLPLHF
V gene: TRBV5-6
J gene: TRBJ1-6
D gene: NA
clone size: once

CDR3 DNA: TGTGCCAGCAGTTTCCGGAGAGGCTACAATGAGCAGTTCTTC
CDR3 protein: CASSFRRGYNEQFF
V gene: TRBV6-5
J gene: TRBJ2-1
D gene: NA
clone size: NA

CDR3 DNA: TGTGCCAGCAGCGTAGATCAAGCGGGGGGGCGCGAGCAGTACTTC
CDR3 protein: CASSVDQAGGREQYF
V gene: TRBV9
J gene: TRBJ2-7
D gene: TRBD2
clone size: NA

CDR3 DNA: TGCGCCAGCAGCGGAGGGACCGTCCCCGGGGAGCTGTTTTTT
CDR3 protein: CASSGGTVPGELFF
V gene: TRBV5-1
J gene: TRBJ2-2
D gene: NA
clone size: NA

CDR3 DNA: TGTGCCAGCAGTTACGACCAGGGCTCGGCTCCCGTCCTGACTTTC
CDR3 protein: CASSYDQGSAPVLTF
V gene: TRBV6-2/TRBV6-3
J gene: TRBJ2-6
D gene: NA
clone size: NA

CDR3 DNA: TGTGCCAGTAGACAGTCCGGAGAGACCCAGTACTTC
CDR3 protein: CASRQSGETQYF
V gene: TRBV19
J gene: TRBJ2-5
D gene: NA
clone size: NA

CDR3 DNA: TGTGCCACCAGCAGAGCGCGCAGGGGGCTCCCCCAAGAGACCCAGTACTTC
CDR3 protein: CATSRARRGLPQETQYF
V gene: TRBV15
J gene: TRBJ2-5
D gene: TRBD1
clone size: NA

CDR3 DNA: TGTGCCACCAGTGATTCTCCAATAGCGGGGGGGCCCTGGATATTCGACATTCAGTACTTC
CDR3 protein: CATSDSPIAGGPWIFDIQYF
V gene: TRBV24-1
J gene: TRBJ2-4
D gene: TRBD2
clone size: NA

CDR3 DNA: TGTGCCAGCAGCTTCACAGGGGATCAGCCCCAGCATTTT
CDR3 protein: CASSFTGDQPQHF
V gene: TRBV3-1/TRBV3-2
J gene: TRBJ1-5
D gene: TRBD1
clone size: NA

CDR3 DNA: TGTGCCAGCAGCCCGACAGGGCAAATGAGAAAACTGTTTTTT
CDR3 protein: CASSPTGQMRKLFF
V gene: TRBV7-8
J gene: TRBJ1-4
D gene: TRBD1
clone size: few

CDR3 DNA: TGTGCCAGCAGTGACCTAGCGGGGGGGTCGCAAGAGACCCAGTACTTC
CDR3 protein: CASSDLAGGSQETQYF
V gene: TRBV6-4
J gene: TRBJ2-5
D gene: TRBD2
clone size: NA

CDR3 DNA: TGTGCCAGCAGCTCACAGGGGGCTGGAAACACCATATATTTT
CDR3 protein: CASSSQGAGNTIYF
V gene: TRBV5-4
J gene: TRBJ1-3
D gene: TRBD1
clone size: NA

CDR3 DNA: TGTGCCAGCAGTTCCATAGGGGGAGGGATGGAGCAGTACTTC
CDR3 protein: CASSSIGGGMEQYF
V gene: TRBV27
J gene: TRBJ2-7
D gene: NA
clone size: NA

CDR3 DNA: TGTGCCAGCAGCTCCCCCGAGACAGGGGAGGATCAGCCCCAGCATTTT
CDR3 protein: CASSSPETGEDQPQHF
V gene: TRBV7-2
J gene: TRBJ1-5
D gene: TRBD1
clone size: NA

CDR3 DNA: TGTGCCAGTAGGGAGGACCCTGGGGACTATGGCTACACCTTC
CDR3 protein: CASREDPGDYGYTF
V gene: TRBV19
J gene: TRBJ1-2
D gene: NA
clone size: once

CDR3 DNA: TGCGCCAGCACCCCGAGGGGACAGGGGGACACTGAAGCTTTCTTT
CDR3 protein: CASTPRGQGDTEAFF
V gene: TRBV4-1
J gene: TRBJ1-1
D gene: TRBD1
clone size: NA

CDR3 DNA: TGTGCCTGGAGTGAACCAGGGGGCGCGGGACCGAATTCACCCCTCCACTTT
CDR3 protein: CAWSEPGGAGPNSPLHF
V gene: TRBV30
J gene: TRBJ1-6
D gene: TRBD1
clone size: once